This record concerns one T cell receptor beta chain sequence. Antigen: not known. Molecular barcoding with unique molecular identifiers was used for the TCRbeta library. Via MiXCR, TCRdb re-called the PCR reads, giving one row per CDR3 protein. The table includes hundreds of thousands of distinct CDR3 sequences, approximately 15% detected once. These data belong to a study of T-cell reconstitution after alpha-beta-depleted transplantation in children. Findings and caveats of the study: Surviving recipient T cells and thymic progenitors underlay high day-60 TCRbeta diversity in some patients.

The material sequenced was PBMCs, mostly from graft donor cells, taken 360 days after TCRalphabeta/CD19-depleted stem cell transplant. The receptor comes from a male patient aged 2 to 10 who had a stem cell transplant for acute lymphoblastic leukemia, so the T cells may come from the graft donor.

The CDR3 reads CATSRADRGPYNEQFF. The CDR3 coding sequence is TGTGCCACCAGCAGGGCGGACAGGGGCCCATACAATGAGCAGTTCTTC. The V call is TRBV15, the J call TRBJ2-1; 9 bases agree with TRBD1. There are 16 residues in the CDR3. V gave up 3 bases and J gave up 4 bases; unmatched junction bases: 7. CDR1 and CDR2 (germline): LNHNV, YYDKDF (reference sequence).